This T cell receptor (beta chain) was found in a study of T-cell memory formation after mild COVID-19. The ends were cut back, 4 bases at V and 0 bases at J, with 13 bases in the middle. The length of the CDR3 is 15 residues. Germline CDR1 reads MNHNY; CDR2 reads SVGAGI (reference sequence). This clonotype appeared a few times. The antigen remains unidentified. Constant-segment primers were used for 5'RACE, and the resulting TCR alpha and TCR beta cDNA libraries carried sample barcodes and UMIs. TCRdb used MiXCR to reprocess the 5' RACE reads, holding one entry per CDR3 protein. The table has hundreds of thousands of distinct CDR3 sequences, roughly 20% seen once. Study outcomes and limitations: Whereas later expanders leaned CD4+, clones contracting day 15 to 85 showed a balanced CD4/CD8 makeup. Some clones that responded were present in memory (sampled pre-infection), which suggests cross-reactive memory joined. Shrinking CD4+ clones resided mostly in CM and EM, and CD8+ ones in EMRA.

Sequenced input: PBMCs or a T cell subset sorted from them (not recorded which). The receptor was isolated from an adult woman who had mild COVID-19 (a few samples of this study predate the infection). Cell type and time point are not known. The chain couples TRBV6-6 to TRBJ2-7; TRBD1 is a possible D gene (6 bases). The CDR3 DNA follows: TGTGCCAGCAGTTTTGACAGGATCCGCTCCTACGAGCAGTACTTC. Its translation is CASSFDRIRSYEQYF.